These 25 T cell receptor beta chains were all obtained from the same sample, sequenced in a study of cytomegalovirus exposure and HLA in healthy donors. The PCR had 60 Vbeta and 13 Jbeta primers. The table came from immunoSEQ multiplex PCR; TCRdb's copy has only in-frame clones and leaves some out. Of some 180,000 clones detected, 75% to 90% appear once; the ten largest clones hold about 2%. The sequencing sample was made of PBMCs. All receptors derive from a male donor in good health and CMV-seronegative.

The sample holds a few counts of this clone. This chain links TRBV18 with TRBJ1-2, with 8 positions matching TRBD1. This CDR3 has 13 residues. V shed 6 bases, J shed 7 bases, and the junction held 7 bases outside the gene matches. Germline CDR1 KGHSH, CDR2 LQKENI. CDR3 loop: CASSPGQGAGYTF. In nucleotides, the CDR3 is TGTGCCAGCTCCCCCGGGCAGGGGGCTGGCTACACCTTC.

Of note for this clone: Relative to the germline gene, one junction end is altered; a read error may explain this. The chain employs TRBV7-9 and TRBJ1-4; 7 bases match TRBD1. Germline CDR1 SEHNR, CDR2 FQNEAQ (reference sequence). The CDR3 contains 15 residues. The CDR3 DNA reads TGTTCCAGCAGAGGAAGACAGGGCACTAATGAAAAACTGTTTTTT. This encodes CSSRGRQGTNEKLFF.

This clone came up a few times. The chain employs TRBV6-6 and TRBJ1-5, with D hard to call. The germline V gene encodes CDR1 MNHNY and CDR2 SVGAGI (reference sequence). This CDR3 has 16 amino acids. V dropped 0 bases and J dropped 0 bases, with 9 bases sitting between them. The CDR3 here is CASSYSAGHSNQPQHF. The CDR3 coding sequence is TGTGCCAGCAGTTACTCGGCGGGTCATAGCAATCAGCCCCAGCATTTT.

The chain combines TRBV5-1 with TRBJ1-2, with a tentative D call TRBD1 (6 bases). Germline V lookup: CDR1 SGHRS, CDR2 YFSETQ. Trimming took 0 bases from V and 6 from J, leaving 12 bases between them. CDR3 size: 14 residues. In nucleotides, the CDR3 is TGCGCCAGCAGCTTGGAGGGGGGGCTCGATGGCTACACCTTC. Translating it yields CASSLEGGLDGYTF. Full variable domain (rest looked up from reference TRBV5-1 and TRBJ1-2): KAGVTQTPRYLIKTRGQQVTLSCSPISGHRSVSWYQQTPGQGLQFLFEYFSETQRNKGNFPGRFSGRQFSNSRSEMNVSTLELGDSALYLCASSLEGGLDGYTFGSGTRLTVV.

The V and J genes are TRBV2 and TRBJ2-7; D possibly corresponds to TRBD1 (6 bases). Germline-derived CDR1 and CDR2 are SNHLY and FYNNEI. Trimming took 6 bases from V and 2 from J, leaving 11 bases between them. This CDR3 has 13 amino acids. The CDR3 loop is CASSQYRAYEQYF. The CDR3 DNA sequence: TGTGCCAGCAGCCAGTACAGGGCCTACGAGCAGTACTTC.

The chain employs TRBV6-1 and TRBJ1-6; 10 bases line up with TRBD1. After removal of 7 bases from V and 10 bases from J, the junction contained 7 bases not matched to a gene. The CDR3 is 14 amino acids. Germline values: CDR1 MNHNS, CDR2 SASEGT. The chain's CDR3 is CASTGDRGYSPLHF. CDR3 nucleotide sequence: TGTGCCAGCACCGGGGACAGGGGTTACTCACCCCTCCACTTT.

The rearrangement links TRBV25-1 to TRBJ1-2; TRBD1 aligns across 9 bases. CDR1 and CDR2 from the germline V gene are MGHDK and SYGVNS. This CDR3 comprises 15 residues. V lost 3 bases and J lost 1; bases outside the gene matches: 3. Here the CDR3 DNA reads TGTGCCAGCAGTGACCACAGGGGGCTTAACTATGGCTACACCTTC. This translates into CASSDHRGLNYGYTF.

V is TRBV27 and J is TRBJ2-5; D is possibly TRBD2 (5 bases). The V end was cut by 6 bases, the J end by 5 bases, with 16 bases between. CDR1 and CDR2 (germline): MNHEY, SMNVEV (reference sequence). The CDR3 is 14 amino acids. The CDR3 DNA reads TGTGCCAGCAGCCCGCTGCGCCGGAGGGAGACCCAGTACTTC. Translation gives CASSPLRRRETQYF.

The chain couples TRBV5-4 to TRBJ2-7; TRBD1 matches 10 bases. Germline-derived CDR1 and CDR2 are SGHNT and YYREEE (reference sequence). V lost 2 bases and J lost 5; bases outside the gene matches: 7. The CDR3 is 15 amino acids. The CDR3 DNA reads TGTGCCAGCAGCTTTGACAGGGGGCAAGCAGACGAGCAGTACTTC. Its protein product is CASSFDRGQADEQYF.

The J gene is TRBJ2-7, the V gene TRBV10-1; D is unclear. The germline gives CDR1 WNHNN, CDR2 SYGVQD (reference sequence). The CDR3 spans 14 residues. Trimming left V 2 bases short and J 1 base short, with 9 bases between. The CDR3 bases are TGCGCCAGCAGTGAGCAGGTCCTTTCCTACGAGCAGTACTTC. Encoded protein: CASSEQVLSYEQYF.

The chain links TRBV10-3 to TRBJ2-5; 7 bases are a match to TRBD2. V was pared by 6 bases and J by 2 bases, with 9 bases of the junction left unmatched. This CDR3 region has 15 residues. Germline V lookup: CDR1 ENHRY, CDR2 SYGVKD. CDR3 nucleotides: TGTGCCATCAGCACGGAGGTACTAGCGCAAGAGACCCAGTACTTC. It is translated as CAISTEVLAQETQYF.

CDR3 nucleotide sequence: TGTGCCAGCAGTGGCAGGACAGTGAACACTGAAGCTTTCTTT. Encoded protein: CASSGRTVNTEAFF. The chain carries TRBV27 and TRBJ1-1, with D tentatively TRBD1 (6 bases). The CDR3 is 14 amino acids. V lost 5 bases to trimming and J lost 0 bases, with 10 bases between them. Germline V gene data show CDR1 as MNHEY and CDR2 as SMNVEV (reference sequence).

The table lists this clone with a count of one. The DNA of the CDR3 is TGTGCCAGCAGCGGGCCCGAGACAGGGGTTTACGAGCAGTACTTC. As protein: CASSGPETGVYEQYF. The gene calls are TRBV6-1 and TRBJ2-7; 8 nucleotides match TRBD1. J gave up 4 bases and V 6 bases, and 11 bases lay outside the gene matches. The CDR3 contains 15 residues. From germline, CDR1 is MNHNS and CDR2 SASEGT.

The chain employs TRBV5-5 and TRBJ2-4, with TRBD1 matching 7 bases. From germline, CDR1 is SGHKS and CDR2 YYEKEE (reference sequence). The CDR3 has 15 residues. Trimming removed 2 bases from V and 8 bases from J; junction bases left unmatched: 10. CDR3 residues: CASSFNPGTGDIQYF. DNA of the CDR3: TGTGCCAGCAGCTTTAACCCGGGAACAGGGGACATTCAGTACTTC.

This clone occurred a few times. The chain couples TRBV4-1 to TRBJ2-1; 9 positions agree with TRBD2. J lost 1 base, V lost 4 bases, and 8 bases had no gene match. The germline V gene has CDR1 MGHRA and CDR2 YSYEKL. The CDR3 sequence is 17 residues long. CDR3: CASSPEVSGGSYNEQFF. The DNA for the CDR3 is TGCGCCAGCAGCCCCGAAGTTAGCGGGGGATCCTACAATGAGCAGTTCTTC.

The V gene is TRBV7-2, the J gene TRBJ1-5; tentatively, D is TRBD1 (5 bases). The ends were cut back, 11 bases at V and 5 bases at J, with 16 bases in the middle. Germline V gives CDR1 SGHTA, CDR2 FQGNSA. This CDR3 has 13 amino acids. The CDR3 loop is CASRGADYQPQHF. In nucleotides, the CDR3 is TGTGCCTCAAGGGGTGCCGATTATCAGCCCCAGCATTTT. The whole variable domain, remainder taken from reference TRBV7-2 and TRBJ1-5, is GAGVSQSPSNKVTEKGKDVELRCDPISGHTALYWYRQSLGQGLEFLIYFQGNSAPDKSGLPSDRFSAERTGGSVSTLTIQRTQQEDSAVYLCASRGADYQPQHFGDGTRLSIL.

This sequence joins TRBV29-1 and TRBJ1-1, with a possible D match to TRBD1 (6 bases). The CDR3 sequence is 13 residues long. V was shortened by 1 base and J by 1 base, with 7 bases between the two germline ends. Germline loops: CDR1 SQVTM, CDR2 ANQGSEA. For the CDR3, the DNA is TGCAGCGTTGAAGGGACAGAGAACACTGAAGCTTTCTTT. It yields the protein CSVEGTENTEAFF. Together with reference TRBV29-1 and TRBJ1-1, the CDR3 gives the full variable domain: SAVISQKPSRDICQRGTSLTIQCQVDSQVTMMFWYRQQPGQSLTLIATANQGSEATYESGFVIDKFPISRPNLTFSTLTVSNMSPEDSSIYLCSVEGTENTEAFFGQGTRLTVV.

This clone was seen a handful of times. The V and J genes are TRBV10-3 and TRBJ1-4, with 9 bases lining up with TRBD1. The junction had 0 bases not matched to a gene; V was cut back by 0 bases and J by 4 bases. From germline, CDR1 is ENHRY and CDR2 SYGVKD. This CDR3 comprises 15 residues. CDR3 in DNA: TGTGCCATCAGTGAGTCGACAGGGGGTAATGAAAAACTGTTTTTT. Its protein is CAISESTGGNEKLFF.

This clone has only one observation. The chain combines TRBV19 with TRBJ1-1, with a tentative D call TRBD1 (6 bases). The CDR3 consists of 15 residues. Germline values: CDR1 LNHDA, CDR2 SQIVND (reference sequence). Trimming took 1 base from V and 5 from J, leaving 14 bases between them. The CDR3 is CASSIAAGARTEAFF. The CDR3 DNA follows: TGTGCCAGTAGTATAGCGGCAGGGGCGCGGACTGAAGCTTTCTTT.

The rearrangement joins TRBV19 to TRBJ1-3; TRBD1 aligns across 8 bases. V was clipped by 6 bases and J by 0 bases; unmatched bases: 1. CDR1 LNHDA and CDR2 SQIVND come from the germline V gene (reference sequence). The length of the CDR3 is 14 residues. The CDR3 DNA follows: TGTGCCAGTAGCACAGGGGGCTCTGGAAACACCATATATTTT. As protein: CASSTGGSGNTIYF.

This chain connects TRBV19 to TRBJ2-5, with 10 nucleotides matching TRBD2. This CDR3 is built from 16 residues. The germline CDR1 and CDR2 sequences are LNHDA and SQIVND (reference sequence). The junction had 5 bases not matched to a gene; V was cut back by 2 bases and J by 2 bases. In nucleotides, the CDR3 is TGTGCCAGTAGTATACGGGCTAGCGGGGGACAAGAGACCCAGTACTTC. This gives the protein CASSIRASGGQETQYF.

This sequence joins TRBV19 and TRBJ1-4; maybe TRBD1 (6 bases). Per the germline V gene, CDR1 is LNHDA and CDR2 is SQIVND (reference sequence). CDR3 size: 15 residues. Trimming removed 4 bases from V and 6 bases from J, with 15 bases in between. The chain's CDR3 is CASSNIGTRHEKLFF. The CDR3 bases are TGTGCCAGTAGTAACATCGGGACACGGCATGAAAAACTGTTTTTT. Full variable domain (outside the CDR3, taken from reference TRBV19 and TRBJ1-4): DGGITQSPKYLFRKEGQNVTLSCEQNLNHDAMYWYRQDPGQGLRLIYYSQIVNDFQKGDIAEGYSVSREKKESFPLTVTSAQKNPTAFYLCASSNIGTRHEKLFFGSGTQLSVL.

This rearrangement joins TRBV7-6 to TRBJ2-1, with a possible D match to TRBD1 (5 bases). Germline values: CDR1 SGHVS, CDR2 FNYEAQ. CDR3 size: 13 residues. V was shortened by 3 bases and J by 7 bases, with 10 bases between the two germline ends. The CDR3, as DNA: TGTGCCAGCAGCTTCCGTAGGGGTAATGAGCAGTTCTTC. Translating gives CASSFRRGNEQFF.

The CDR3 DNA is TGCGCCAGCAGTGAGTCGCCGGCTAGCGGGGACCCCTACAATGAGCAGTTCTTC. Its protein product is CASSESPASGDPYNEQFF. V is TRBV10-1 and J is TRBJ2-1; the match to TRBD2 covers 9 bases. The CDR3 extends over 18 amino acids. J lost 2 bases, V lost 0 bases, and 8 bases had no gene match. CDR1 and CDR2 (germline): WNHNN, SYGVQD (reference sequence).

The chain uses TRBV6-5 and TRBJ2-1; possibly TRBD1 for D (6 bases). The germline V and J ends were trimmed by 0 bases and 5 bases, with 11 bases remaining between them. The CDR3 has 15 amino acids. Per the germline V gene, CDR1 is MNHEY and CDR2 is SVGAGI. CDR3 residues: CASSYSRGHHNEQFF. CDR3 sequence (DNA): TGTGCCAGCAGTTACTCGAGGGGACACCACAATGAGCAGTTCTTC.